This T cell receptor (beta chain) stems from a study of OX40 agonist ivuxolimab in advanced cancers. About the study: The dose-escalation cohort was about 86% male, with a mean age of around 60 years, ranging about 23 to 80. Study-wide results and caveats: Normalized expansion of T-cell clones was also low for some nonresponders. Partial responders receiving 0.1-3.0 mg/kg showed among the lowest clonal expansion.

The germline V gene encodes CDR1 MGHRA and CDR2 YSYEKL. Trimming took 4 bases from V and 2 from J; bases not matched to a gene: 8. The CDR3 contains 16 residues. The protocol was immunoSEQ multiplex PCR, while the TCRdb copy is restricted to in-frame clones and leaves out a portion. In the table there are 60,000 to 85,000 clones, more than 75% of which are singletons. In this sample, this clone turned up a few times. The antigen remains unidentified. Here the sequenced sample was CD4+ or CD8+ T cells sorted from blood, taken in a trial of the OX40 agonist ivuxolimab. The receptor comes from an adult with an advanced solid tumor such as melanoma, head and neck, liver or kidney cancer. The genes are TRBV4-1 and TRBJ2-3; TRBD1 matches 8 bases. The CDR3 DNA reads as TGCGCCAGCAGCCTCGTGGGACAGGACCACACAGATACGCAGTATTTT. Translated: CASSLVGQDHTDTQYF.